This paragraph covers one T cell receptor (beta chain) sequence. Spike-ins of synthetic TCR analog templates went into each PCR. Sequencing used immunoSEQ multiplex PCR; TCRdb keeps in-frame clones, though not all of them. Of roughly 51,000 clones listed, approximately 86% are singletons. CDR1 SNHLY and CDR2 FYNNEI come from the germline V gene. The CDR3 is 15 amino acids. Trimming stripped 4 bases from V and 2 bases from J, with 13 bases between. These data originate in a study of PD-L1 blockade in urothelial cancer. Study-wide context: Intravenous atezolizumab, 1,200 mg every 3 weeks, was begun by patients in about 2014. The study recovered a median of roughly 150,000 T cells per blood sample. Each participant's history included 0 to 3 prior chemotherapy regimens.

Time point meaning: pretreatment peripheral blood. The clonotype was recovered from a man in his fifties or sixties with urothelial cancer. The gene calls are TRBV2 and TRBJ2-3; weak D call: TRBD2 (6 bases). Sequenced material: PBMCs, taken around atezolizumab (anti-PD-L1) treatment. CDR3: CASSVGLAYTDTQYF. CDR3 sequence (DNA): TGTGCCAGCAGTGTAGGGCTAGCGTACACAGATACGCAGTATTTT.